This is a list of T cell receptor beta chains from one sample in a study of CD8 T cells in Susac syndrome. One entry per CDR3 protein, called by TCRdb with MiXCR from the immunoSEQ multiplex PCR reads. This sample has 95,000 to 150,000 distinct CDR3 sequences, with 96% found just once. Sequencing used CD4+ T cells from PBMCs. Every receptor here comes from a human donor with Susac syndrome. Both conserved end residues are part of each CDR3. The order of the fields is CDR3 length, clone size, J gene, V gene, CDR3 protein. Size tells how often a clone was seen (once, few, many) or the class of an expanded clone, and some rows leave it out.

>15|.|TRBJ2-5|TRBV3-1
CASSHLAGGKETQYF
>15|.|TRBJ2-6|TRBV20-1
CSAPAGPSGANVLTF
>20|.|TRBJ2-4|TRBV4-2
CASSPGLAGVLDTAKNIQYF
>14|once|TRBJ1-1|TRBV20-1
CSARGGTVNTEAFF
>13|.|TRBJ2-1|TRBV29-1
CSVEEAPYNEQFF
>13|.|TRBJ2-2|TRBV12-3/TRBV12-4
CASSPLRTGELFF
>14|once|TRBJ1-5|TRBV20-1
CSASRQGANQPQHF
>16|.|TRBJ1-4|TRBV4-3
CASSPVKLPRLSELFF
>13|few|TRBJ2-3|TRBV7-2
CASSPTGLGTQYF
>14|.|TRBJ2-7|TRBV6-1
CASIGLAGVGEQYF
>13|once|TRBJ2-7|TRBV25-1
CASSGPWVDEQYF
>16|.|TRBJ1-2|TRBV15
CATSRDRDRTNYGYTF
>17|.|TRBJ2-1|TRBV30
CAWSQTSGWGKDNEQFF
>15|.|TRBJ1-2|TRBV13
CASSPDDRDTAGYTF
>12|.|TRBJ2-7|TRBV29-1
CSVGEDLYEQYF
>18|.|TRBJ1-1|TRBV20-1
CSARDPNSVGGWDTEAFF
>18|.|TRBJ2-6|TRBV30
CAWREQGAPRSGANVLTF
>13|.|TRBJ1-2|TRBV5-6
CASSQQGVDGYTF
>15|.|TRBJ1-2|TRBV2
CASLSGRGSNYGYTF
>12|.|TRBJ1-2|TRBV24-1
CATSDGVLGYTF
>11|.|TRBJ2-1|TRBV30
CAWGRGWEQFF
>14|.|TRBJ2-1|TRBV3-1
CASSHSTRYNEQFF
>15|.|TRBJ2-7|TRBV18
CASSSTGTGPYEQYF
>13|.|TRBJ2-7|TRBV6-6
CASSAGAVYEQYF
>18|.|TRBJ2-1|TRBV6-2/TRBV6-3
CASSYLQSRAPLGNEQFF
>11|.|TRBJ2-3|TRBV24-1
CATSDTDTQYF